These 12 T cell receptor beta chains share one sample of origin, sequenced in a study of T cells in Graves' hyperthyroidism and ophthalmopathy. RNA transcripts served as the template for amplifying TCR beta CDR3 regions. The study used the HTBI primer set for a first-round RT-PCR of the TCR CDR3. TCRdb called the multiplex PCR reads again in MiXCR, with one record for every CDR3 protein. The sample has around 700,000 distinct CDR3 sequences, around 20% seen once. Sequencing used blood. All receptors derive from a woman in her forties or fifties with Graves' hyperthyroidism that later progressed to Graves' ophthalmopathy.

The rearrangement links TRBV20-1 to TRBJ2-7; D gene unclear. CDR1 DFQATT and CDR2 SNEGSKA come from the germline V gene (reference sequence). The CDR3 consists of 13 residues. V lost 3 bases and J 1 base, leaving 10 bases between the germline ends. The CDR3 sequence: CSASIWQSYEQYF. CDR3 bases: TGCAGTGCTAGCATATGGCAGTCCTACGAGCAGTACTTC.

This clonotype was seen a handful of times. J is TRBJ1-4 and V is TRBV4-2; D gene uncertain. Germline V gene lookup returns CDR1 LGHNA and CDR2 YNFKEQ. The CDR3 is 14 residues long. V was clipped by 6 bases and J by 0 bases, with 8 bases between them. The CDR3 DNA reads TGTGCCAGCAGTATAGATGCAACTAATGAAAAACTGTTTTTT. Its translation is CASSIDATNEKLFF.

The chain employs TRBV7-8 and TRBJ1-4; TRBD1 is a possible D gene (5 bases). The CDR3 is 17 amino acids. The germline CDR1 and CDR2 sequences are SGHVS and FQNEAQ. V was shortened by 2 bases and J by 3 bases, with 16 bases between the two germline ends. The CDR3 sequence: CASSLFMRGGANEKLFF. In DNA form, the CDR3 reads TGTGCCAGCAGCTTATTTATGAGGGGAGGCGCTAATGAAAAACTGTTTTTT.

V and J are TRBV6-2 or TRBV6-3 and TRBJ1-5; 8 bases map to TRBD1. Germline CDR1 is MNHEY and CDR2 is SVGEGT. V was clipped by 2 bases and J by 1 base; unmatched bases: 7. The CDR3 length is 17 residues. Here the CDR3 DNA reads TGTGCCAGCAGTTACGCCCCAGGGGGCCGGAGCAATCAGCCCCAGCATTTT. Encoded protein: CASSYAPGGRSNQPQHF.

The V and J genes are TRBV6-2 or TRBV6-3 and TRBJ2-6, with D uncertain. The CDR3 extends over 15 amino acids. Germline V gene lookup returns CDR1 MNHEY and CDR2 SVGEGT. The ends were cut back, 3 bases at V and 1 base at J, with 7 bases in the middle. CDR3 DNA sequence: TGTGCCAGCAGTTATAGGGCATCTGGGGCCAACGTCCTGACTTTC. Its protein product is CASSYRASGANVLTF.

This clonotype turned up a few times. The rearrangement joins TRBV27 to TRBJ1-2, with TRBD1 identical over 12 bases. V shed 5 bases and J 6 bases; nucleotides not matched to a gene: 7. Germline V gene data show CDR1 as MNHEY and CDR2 as SMNVEV (reference sequence). This CDR3 spans 15 amino acids. The CDR3 sequence: CASSPLGQGAHGYTF. Here the CDR3 DNA reads TGTGCCAGCAGTCCCCTGGGACAGGGGGCTCATGGCTACACCTTC.

This chain joins TRBV7-9 and TRBJ2-2; D remains ambiguous. Germline CDR1 reads SEHNR; CDR2 reads FQNEAQ (reference sequence). This CDR3 has 13 amino acids. V lost 5 bases, J lost 6 bases, and 10 bases lay in between. CDR3 nucleotides: TGTGCCAGCAGCCATCTGACATCCGGGGAGCTGTTTTTT. It encodes CASSHLTSGELFF.

This clonotype was detected a few times. The genes are TRBV6-1 and TRBJ1-5, with TRBD1 matching 8 bases. The junction had 7 bases not matched to a gene; V was cut back by 5 bases and J by 4 bases. The CDR3 extends over 15 amino acids. Germline V gene sequence: CDR1 MNHNS, CDR2 SASEGT. In nucleotides, the CDR3 is TGTGCCAGCAGTCGGGGACAGGATATTAATCAGCCCCAGCATTTT. Amino acid sequence: CASSRGQDINQPQHF.

The table lists this clonotype with many counts. J is TRBJ1-1 and V is TRBV28; no clear D. The CDR3 loop spans 16 amino acids. The V gene's germline CDR1 is MDHEN and CDR2 SYDVKM. With 2 bases removed from V and 4 bases from J, the gap between germline ends came to 17 bases. This CDR3 reads CASSLEGAVISTEAFF. CDR3 DNA: TGTGCCAGCAGTTTAGAAGGTGCGGTAATCAGCACTGAAGCTTTCTTT.

This clonotype was seen only a few times. J is TRBJ2-2 and V is TRBV11-3; D is unclear. The CDR3 runs to 14 residues. The V and J ends lost 5 bases and 4 bases respectively, with 11 bases between them. From germline, CDR1 is SGHNT and CDR2 YENEEA. The DNA for the CDR3 is TGTGCCAGCAGCGGTGCCAAGGCCACCGGGGAGCTGTTTTTT. As protein: CASSGAKATGELFF.

This chain joins TRBV6-2 or TRBV6-3 and TRBJ1-2, with a possible D match to TRBD1 (5 bases). The CDR3 contains 14 residues. CDR1 and CDR2 (germline): MNHEY, SVGEGT. Trimming took off 5 bases at V and 3 bases at J, with 13 bases between the two ends. The DNA for the CDR3 is TGTGCCAGCAGTGCCTCGGGGGAGGACTATGGCTACACCTTC. Protein: CASSASGEDYGYTF.

This clonotype was seen a few times. The V call is TRBV20-1, the J call TRBJ1-4; D remains unclear. Trimming stripped 5 bases from V and 7 bases from J, with 14 bases between. The V gene's germline CDR1 is DFQATT and CDR2 SNEGSKA (reference sequence). The CDR3 length is 13 residues. The CDR3 region is CSAPREGTEKLFF. Written as DNA, the CDR3 is TGCAGTGCTCCCCGGGAGGGAACTGAAAAACTGTTTTTT.